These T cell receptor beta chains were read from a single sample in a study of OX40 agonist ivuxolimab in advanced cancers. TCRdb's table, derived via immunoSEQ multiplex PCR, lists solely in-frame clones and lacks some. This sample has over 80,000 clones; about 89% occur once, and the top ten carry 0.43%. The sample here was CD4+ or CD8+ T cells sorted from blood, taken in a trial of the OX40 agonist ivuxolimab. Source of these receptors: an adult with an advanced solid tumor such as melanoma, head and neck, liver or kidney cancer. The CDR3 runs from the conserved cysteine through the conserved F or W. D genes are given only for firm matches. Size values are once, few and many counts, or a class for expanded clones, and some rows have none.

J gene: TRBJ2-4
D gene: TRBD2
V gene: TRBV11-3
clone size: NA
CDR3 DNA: TGTGCCAGCAGCTTCGATGGGACTAGCGGGGGGACGGGTGTAAACATTCAGTACTTC
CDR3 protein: CASSFDGTSGGTGVNIQYF

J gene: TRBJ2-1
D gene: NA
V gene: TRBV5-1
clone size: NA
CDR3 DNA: TGCGCCAGCAGCTCACTGAGTGACAATGAGCAGTTCTTC
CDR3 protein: CASSSLSDNEQFF

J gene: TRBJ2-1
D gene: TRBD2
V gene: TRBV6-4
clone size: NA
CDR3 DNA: TGTGCCAGCACAAAAGGGCCCCCCAGGCGGGAGTTGAGTAATGAGCAGTTCTTC
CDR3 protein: CASTKGPPRRELSNEQFF

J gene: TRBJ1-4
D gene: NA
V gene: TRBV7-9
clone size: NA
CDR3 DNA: TGTGCCAGCAGCACCACCCTTCAGCGGGCAACTAATGAAAAACTGTTTTTT
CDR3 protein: CASSTTLQRATNEKLFF

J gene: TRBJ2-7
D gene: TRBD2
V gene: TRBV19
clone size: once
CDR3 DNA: TGTGCCAGTAGTATAGGCCTAGCGGGCTACGAGCAGTACTTC
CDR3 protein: CASSIGLAGYEQYF

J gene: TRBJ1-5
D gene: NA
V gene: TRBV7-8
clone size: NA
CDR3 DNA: TGTGCCAGCAGCTTTGGGCCTGAAGACTACTCGGGGCAGCCCCAGCATTTT
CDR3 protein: CASSFGPEDYSGQPQHF

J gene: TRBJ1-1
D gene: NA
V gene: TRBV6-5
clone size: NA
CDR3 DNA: TGTGCCACCTTAAGCGGGGGTCCGGCTTTCTTT
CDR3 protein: CATLSGGPAFF

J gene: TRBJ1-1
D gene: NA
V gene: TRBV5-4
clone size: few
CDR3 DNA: TGTGCCAGCAGCTTGGGCAGGGGCGATGAAGCTTTCTTT
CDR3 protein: CASSLGRGDEAFF

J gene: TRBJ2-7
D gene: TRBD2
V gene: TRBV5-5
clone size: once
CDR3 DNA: TGTGCCAGCAGCTTCCACCTAGCGGACCCCTACGAGCAGTACTTC
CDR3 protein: CASSFHLADPYEQYF

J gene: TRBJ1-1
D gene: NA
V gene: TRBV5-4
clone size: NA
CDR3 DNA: TGTGCCAGCAGCTTGGGCGGGACAAATGAAGCTTTCTTT
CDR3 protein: CASSLGGTNEAFF